This TCR beta chain was captured in a study of blood T cell repertoires in COVID-19. Turning to the study itself: Samples of COVID-19 (acute and convalescent) were obtained from the United States, Italy and Spain. Nucleic acid was either cDNA or gDNA, and it came from T cells, B-cell-depleted T cells, or PBMCs.

Trimming shortened V by 6 bases and J by 11 bases, and 19 bases separated the two germline ends. The CDR3 is 14 residues long. The germline V gene has CDR1 MNHEY and CDR2 SVGAGI. In the authors' methods: Amplification from reference gene primers served as the basis for estimated nucleated cell counts. The method was immunoSEQ multiplex PCR; TCRdb's version includes in-frame clones alone and lacks a portion of them. The V and J calls and clone size were taken over from that table, and D and trimming were inferred from the DNA. The sample lists almost 90,000 clones, roughly 88% seen once, with over 8.5% in the top ten.

The sequenced material came from peripheral blood. V gene TRBV6-5 combines with J gene TRBJ1-4; the D is unclear. This sequence was found in a man older than 75 with acute or convalescent COVID-19. CDR3 in amino acids: CASSPDGVDGKLFF. Written as DNA, the CDR3 is TGTGCCAGCAGCCCGGACGGGGTAGATGGGAAACTGTTTTTT.